The 9 T cell receptor beta chains presented below share a single source sample, sequenced in a study of siplizumab effects on memory and regulatory T cells. Clones were sequenced by immunoSEQ multiplex PCR, and TCRdb holds only the in-frame ones, with some missing. The data hold over 85,000 clones, with around 90% observed a single time. The sample comprised CD4+ T cells sorted from blood. All receptors derive from a human donor in good health.

In this sample, this clone turned up once. This sequence joins TRBV5-1 and TRBJ2-7; 7 bases are a match to TRBD1. This CDR3 is built from 15 residues. Germline CDR1 SGHRS, CDR2 YFSETQ. After removal of 4 bases from V and 1 base from J, the junction contained 8 bases not matched to a gene. In DNA, the CDR3 is TGCGCCAGCAGCCCGGGGACAGTTGAATCCTACGAGCAGTACTTC. Residues: CASSPGTVESYEQYF.

The J gene is TRBJ2-2, the V gene TRBV5-1; 12 nucleotides line up with TRBD2. CDR3 length: 19 amino acids. Unmatched junction bases numbered 14, after V lost 4 bases and J lost 4 bases. CDR1 and CDR2 from the germline V gene are SGHRS and YFSETQ. CDR3 region: CASSPLGKTSGRFTGELFF. CDR3 DNA sequence: TGCGCCAGCAGCCCACTTGGGAAAACTAGCGGGAGGTTCACCGGGGAGCTGTTTTTT. The full variable domain, with the rest looked up from reference TRBV5-1 and TRBJ2-2, is KAGVTQTPRYLIKTRGQQVTLSCSPISGHRSVSWYQQTPGQGLQFLFEYFSETQRNKGNFPGRFSGRQFSNSRSEMNVSTLELGDSALYLCASSPLGKTSGRFTGELFFGEGSRLTVL.

V gene TRBV6-1 combines with J gene TRBJ1-1, with 7 bases lining up with TRBD1. V dropped 5 bases and J dropped 1; count of bases not matched to a gene: 7. The CDR3 spans 15 residues. CDR1 is MNHNS and CDR2 is SASEGT in the germline V gene. This CDR3 reads CASSRWDRRNTEAFF. In DNA, the CDR3 is TGTGCCAGCAGTCGCTGGGACAGAAGGAACACTGAAGCTTTCTTT.

The chain recombines TRBV11-2 with TRBJ1-4; TRBD1 might be the D (5 bases). The germline V gene has CDR1 SGHAT and CDR2 FQNNGV. This CDR3 comprises 13 residues. Between the trimmed V and J ends, which lost 6 bases and 7 bases, there was a span of 12 bases. CDR3 region: CASSSGQSEKLFF. The CDR3 DNA follows: TGTGCCAGCAGTTCCGGACAAAGTGAAAAACTGTTTTTT. The complete variable domain, with remaining parts taken from reference TRBV11-2 and TRBJ1-4, reads EAGVAQSPRYKIIEKRQSVAFWCNPISGHATLYWYQQILGQGPKLLIQFQNNGVVDDSQLPKDRFSAERLKGVDSTLKIQPAKLEDSAVYLCASSSGQSEKLFFGSGTQLSVL.

The chain links TRBV18 to TRBJ2-7; weak D call: TRBD1 (6 bases). Germline CDR1 is KGHSH and CDR2 is LQKENI. V gave up 3 bases and J gave up 1 base, with 10 bases separating them. The CDR3 loop spans 14 amino acids. The CDR3 loop reads CASSPPGQSYEQYF. CDR3 in DNA: TGTGCCAGCTCACCTCCGGGACAATCCTACGAGCAGTACTTC.

The V call is TRBV4-1, the J call TRBJ1-2; possibly TRBD1 for D (6 bases). The germline CDR1 and CDR2 sequences are MGHRA and YSYEKL. The CDR3 extends over 16 amino acids. Trimming removed 5 bases from V and 4 bases from J, with 20 bases in between. CDR3 sequence reads: CASSSPWRGEGYGYTF. The CDR3 DNA follows: TGCGCCAGCAGCTCGCCCTGGAGGGGGGAGGGCTATGGCTACACCTTC.

The chain employs TRBV30 and TRBJ1-5; D is unresolved. This CDR3 is 14 amino acids long. V was cut by 5 bases and J by 7 bases, with 18 bases left in between. Germline CDR1 reads GTSNPN; CDR2 reads SVGIG (reference sequence). The chain's CDR3 is CAWSSLYGSQPQHF. Here the CDR3 DNA reads TGTGCCTGGTCCAGCCTTTATGGGAGCCAGCCCCAGCATTTT.

The rearrangement joins TRBV11-3 to TRBJ1-1; D is uncertain. With 6 bases removed from V and 0 bases from J, the gap between germline ends came to 8 bases. The CDR3 runs 13 residues. The germline gives CDR1 SGHNT, CDR2 YENEEA. The CDR3 DNA reads TGTGCCAGCAGGGCAACAATGAACACTGAAGCTTTCTTT. Translating gives CASRATMNTEAFF.

V and J are TRBV14 and TRBJ2-1; 13 positions match TRBD2. Unmatched junction bases numbered 9, after V lost 5 bases and J lost 5 bases. Germline assignment: CDR1 SGHDN and CDR2 FVKESK. The CDR3 runs to 17 residues. The CDR3 reads CASSARLAGGYDNEQFF. The CDR3 DNA reads TGTGCCAGCAGCGCCCGACTAGCGGGAGGTTACGACAATGAGCAGTTCTTC.